The sequence of this T cell receptor beta chain was determined in a study of monozygotic twins with inflammatory bowel disease. TCRdb reprocessed the 5' RACE reads and stores each CDR3 protein as one record, lacking DNA. The sample table includes around 230,000 distinct CDR3 sequences. Germline loops: CDR1 SGHNT, CDR2 YYREEE (reference sequence). The CDR3 length is 12 residues. After skipping T cell sorting, the authors isolated total RNA from whole blood. Regarding this clonotype: What it binds is not known.

Findings and limits, study-wide: Discrimination among different T cell subtypes was not achievable. IBD patients showed reduced TCRbeta diversity (inverse Simpson) versus healthy co-twins. No repertoire similarity difference was seen between concordant and discordant twins; power was possibly limited.

The TCR originated in a human donor with ulcerative colitis or Crohn's disease, or a healthy co-twin of an affected twin (not recorded which). The chain couples TRBV5-4 to TRBJ2-1. The sequenced material came from blood. The CDR3: CASSIGTDEQFF.